These 17 T cell receptor beta chains were sequenced from one sample in a study of blood T cell repertoires in COVID-19. Sequencing was performed with immunoSEQ multiplex PCR; in TCRdb, only in-frame clones are kept and a portion is missing. The data hold roughly 49,000 clones, with around 86% observed a single time. Source material: peripheral blood. The receptors here all came from a man over 45 with active COVID-19.

This chain links TRBV9 with TRBJ2-6; 9 bases are shared with TRBD1. Trimming cost V 1 base and J 3 bases; bases outside gene matches: 11. The CDR3 runs 19 residues. CDR1 and CDR2 (germline): SGDLS, YYNGEE. CDR3 DNA: TGTGCCAGCAGCGTATACCTAAACAGGGGGCGGCTTGGGGCCAACGTCCTGACTTTC. Its protein product is CASSVYLNRGRLGANVLTF.

V is TRBV7-9 and J is TRBJ1-1; unclear D gene. Trimming removed 2 bases at V and 6 bases at J, with 19 bases between. The germline CDR1 and CDR2 sequences are SEHNR and FQNEAQ (reference sequence). This CDR3 is built from 16 residues. The CDR3 is CASSLSYRRAGAEAFF. DNA for the CDR3: TGTGCCAGCAGCTTATCGTATCGGCGGGCCGGAGCTGAAGCTTTCTTT. Together with reference TRBV7-9 and TRBJ1-1, the CDR3 gives the full variable domain: DTGVSQNPRHKITKRGQNVTFRCDPISEHNRLYWYRQTLGQGPEFLTYFQNEAQLEKSRLLSDRFSAERPKGSFSTLEIQRTEQGDSAMYLCASSLSYRRAGAEAFFGQGTRLTVV.

For this clone: This sample includes further DNA sequences coding for the same CDR3. The CDR3 nucleotides read TGTGCCACCAGCAGAGGTACGGGAGACAATGAGCAGTTCTTC. Translated: CATSRGTGDNEQFF. The chain recombines TRBV15 with TRBJ2-1; D may be TRBD2 (6 bases). The V end was cut by 1 base, the J end by 5 bases, with 9 bases between. CDR3 size: 14 residues. Germline CDR1 reads LNHNV; CDR2 reads YYDKDF (reference sequence). Filled out from reference TRBV15 and TRBJ2-1, the complete variable domain reads DAMVIQNPRYQVTQFGKPVTLSCSQTLNHNVMYWYQQKSSQAPKLLFHYYDKDFNNEADTPDNFQSRRPNTSFCFLDIRSPGLGDTAMYLCATSRGTGDNEQFFGPGTRLTVL.

V usage is TRBV10-2 and J usage is TRBJ2-7; 9 nucleotides align to TRBD2. V was pared by 7 bases and J by 7 bases, with 11 bases of the junction left unmatched. In germline, CDR1 is WSHSY, CDR2 SAAADI. The CDR3 is 14 residues long. The CDR3 nucleotides are TGCGCCAGCAAGGAGGCGGGAGGGCTTCTGGAGCAGTACTTC. Translating gives CASKEAGGLLEQYF.

The chain has TRBV4-2 and TRBJ1-1, with 9 bases that match TRBD1. The germline gives CDR1 LGHNA, CDR2 YNFKEQ. The CDR3 is made up of 18 amino acids. V gave up 4 bases and J gave up 0 bases; unmatched junction bases: 12. The CDR3: CASSPVTGGETMNTEAFF. The CDR3 DNA reads as TGTGCCAGCAGCCCCGTGACAGGGGGAGAGACCATGAACACTGAAGCTTTCTTT.

This sequence joins TRBV5-1 and TRBJ2-3; D is unresolved. CDR3 length: 14 amino acids. With 0 bases removed from V and 4 bases from J, the gap between germline ends came to 9 bases. Germline CDR1 SGHRS, CDR2 YFSETQ. This chain's CDR3 is CASSLADSSDTQYF. In DNA form, the CDR3 reads TGCGCCAGCAGCTTGGCCGACTCTTCAGATACGCAGTATTTT.

This chain uses TRBV19 with TRBJ1-2; D unresolved. Germline values: CDR1 LNHDA, CDR2 SQIVND (reference sequence). CDR3 size: 13 residues. With 9 bases removed from V and 4 bases from J, the gap between germline ends came to 15 bases. The CDR3 here is CASLREGSYGYTF. The CDR3 DNA sequence: TGTGCCAGCCTTCGGGAGGGTAGCTATGGCTACACCTTC.

The chain carries TRBV19 and TRBJ2-6; D ambiguous. Trimming cost V 7 bases and J 3 bases, with 13 bases left between them. CDR3 length equals 15 residues. Germline CDR1 is LNHDA and CDR2 is SQIVND (reference sequence). The CDR3 DNA sequence: TGTGCCAGTACCAGGCAGGTTTATGGGGCCAACGTCCTGACTTTC. The encoded protein is CASTRQVYGANVLTF.

As to this clone: Other DNA sequences in this specimen translate into the identical CDR3. V gene TRBV6-5 combines with J gene TRBJ1-6; 10 bases are shared with TRBD1. The junction had 6 bases not matched to a gene; V was cut back by 6 bases and J by 7 bases. The CDR3 covers 15 residues. The germline gives CDR1 MNHEY, CDR2 SVGAGI. Written as DNA, the CDR3 is TGTGCCAGCAGCCGCCGGGACAGGGGAAATTCACCCCTCCACTTT. It specifies CASSRRDRGNSPLHF.

The sample holds a few counts of this clone. V usage is TRBV10-3 and J usage is TRBJ1-1, with TRBD1 identical over 11 bases. Germline loops: CDR1 ENHRY, CDR2 SYGVKD. The trim removed 6 bases at V and 3 bases at J, leaving 3 bases unmatched. The CDR3 covers 14 residues. The CDR3 spells CAIRGQGGYTEAFF. The CDR3 region has the DNA TGTGCCATCAGGGGACAGGGGGGGTACACTGAAGCTTTCTTT.

The chain links TRBV27 to TRBJ1-4; TRBD1 agrees at 9 bases. The V and J ends lost 6 bases and 7 bases, in that order; junction bases with no gene match: 9. CDR1 is MNHEY and CDR2 is SMNVEV in the germline V gene (reference sequence). The CDR3 spans 15 residues. CDR3 DNA sequence: TGTGCCAGCAGGTCACAGGGGGCTGGGGTTGAAAAACTGTTTTTT. Its protein product is CASRSQGAGVEKLFF. Variable domain in full (rest from reference TRBV27 and TRBJ1-4): EAQVTQNPRYLITVTGKKLTVTCSQNMNHEYMSWYRQDPGLGLRQIYYSMNVEVTDKGDVPEGYKVSRKEKRNFPLILESPSPNQTSLYFCASRSQGAGVEKLFFGSGTQLSVL.

The rearrangement links TRBV10-3 to TRBJ1-2; D not certain. In germline, CDR1 is ENHRY, CDR2 SYGVKD. The CDR3 is made up of 15 amino acids. Trimming took 2 bases from V and 1 from J, leaving 11 bases between them. CDR3 protein: CAISEPLHVNYGYTF. CDR3 nucleotide sequence: TGTGCCATCAGTGAGCCTTTACATGTTAACTATGGCTACACCTTC.

The chain joins TRBV5-1 to TRBJ1-1; TRBD1 aligns across 8 bases. There are 16 residues in the CDR3. The germline CDR1 and CDR2 sequences are SGHRS and YFSETQ. Trimming took 0 bases from V and 3 from J; bases not matched to a gene: 7. CDR3 loop: CASSLGGRGLYTEAFF. The DNA for the CDR3 is TGCGCCAGCAGCTTGGGCGGCAGGGGGCTATACACTGAAGCTTTCTTT.

This clone was seen a single time. This chain uses TRBV2 with TRBJ1-5; D is possibly TRBD1 (5 bases). Germline-derived CDR1 and CDR2 are SNHLY and FYNNEI. Deletions cut 7 bases from V and 2 bases from J, with 12 bases between. The CDR3 contains 14 residues. CDR3 sequence reads: CASIQGSGNQPQHF. The DNA for the CDR3 is TGTGCCAGCATCCAGGGATCCGGCAATCAGCCCCAGCATTTT.

The J gene is TRBJ2-2, the V gene TRBV3-1 (or the pseudogene TRBV3-2); TRBD2 might be the D (5 bases). V lost 0 bases and J lost 0, with 5 bases in between. The CDR3 consists of 15 residues. Germline V gene sequence: CDR1 LGHDT, CDR2 YNNKEL (reference sequence). The CDR3 here is CASSQERANTGELFF. The CDR3 DNA reads TGTGCCAGCAGCCAAGAGAGGGCGAACACCGGGGAGCTGTTTTTT.

This clone was counted only a few times. The chain joins TRBV18 to TRBJ2-7; 7 bases are shared with TRBD1. CDR3 length: 15 amino acids. The ends lost 3 bases at V and 0 bases at J; junction bases unmatched: 5. Looked up from germline, CDR1 is KGHSH and CDR2 is LQKENI. This CDR3 is CASSPYRDSSYEQYF. CDR3 bases: TGTGCCAGCTCACCTTACCGGGACAGCTCCTACGAGCAGTACTTC.

This chain connects TRBV13 to TRBJ1-1; D possibly corresponds to TRBD1 (5 bases). CDR1 and CDR2 (germline): PRHDT, FYEKMQ (reference sequence). The V end lost 0 bases, the J end lost 1 base, and 9 bases lay between the germline ends. The CDR3 contains 15 residues. The CDR3 loop reads CASSLGPQGNTEAFF. CDR3 coding DNA: TGTGCCAGCAGCTTAGGGCCCCAGGGGAACACTGAAGCTTTCTTT.